The 27 T cell receptor beta chains given below trace back to one sample, sequenced in a study of T-cell memory formation after mild COVID-19. In TCRdb, the 5' RACE reads were re-called with MiXCR into one record per CDR3 protein. The sample lists more than 150,000 distinct CDR3 sequences, 9.5% to 13% occurring once. The sample taken for sequencing was PBMCs or a T cell subset sorted from them (not recorded which). All receptors derive from a man aged 18 to 30 who had mild COVID-19 (a few samples of this study predate the infection). Cell type and time point are not known.

This clonotype was recorded at least ten times. V and J are TRBV9 and TRBJ2-1, with a tentative D call TRBD2 (7 bases). Germline CDR1 reads SGDLS; CDR2 reads YYNGEE. The ends were cut back, 7 bases at V and 3 bases at J, with 11 bases in the middle. The CDR3 runs to 13 residues. CDR3: CASGGAVYNEQFF. The CDR3 region has the DNA TGTGCCAGCGGGGGGGCAGTCTACAATGAGCAGTTCTTC.

V usage is TRBV7-2 and J usage is TRBJ2-2, with D possibly TRBD1 on 5 matching bases. Trimming pared 6 bases from V and 3 bases from J, leaving 14 bases between. Germline assignment: CDR1 SGHTA and CDR2 FQGNSA. This CDR3 is 15 amino acids long. CDR3 region: CASRPRDSYTGELFF. The CDR3 nucleotides read TGTGCCAGCAGGCCCCGAGACAGTTACACCGGGGAGCTGTTTTTT.

This clonotype occurred a few times. This sequence joins TRBV7-2 and TRBJ2-3; 11 nucleotides match TRBD1. The CDR3 runs 15 residues. CDR1 is SGHTA and CDR2 is FQGNSA in the germline V gene. The J segment lost 5 bases and the V segment lost 5 bases, leaving 6 bases of the junction unmatched. The CDR3, as DNA: TGTGCCAGCAGCGCCGGGACAGGGGGTTTAGATACGCAGTATTTT. It is translated as CASSAGTGGLDTQYF.

This clonotype was observed a few times. The chain has TRBV7-2 and TRBJ2-5; either TRBD1 or TRBD2 may fit D (5 bases each). Germline V gives CDR1 SGHTA, CDR2 FQGNSA. Trimming removed 4 bases at V and 5 bases at J, with 14 bases between. CDR3 length equals 14 residues. Written as DNA, the CDR3 is TGTGCCAGCAGCTGGCTGGGGGTTGGGGAGACCCAGTACTTC. It is translated as CASSWLGVGETQYF.

In this sample, this clonotype turned up a few times. The CDR3 DNA reads as TGCGCCAGCAGCCAACGGACTAGCCACGGGGAGCTGTTTTTT. Protein sequence: CASSQRTSHGELFF. V gene TRBV4-3 combines with J gene TRBJ2-2, with 8 bases aligning to TRBD2. The CDR3 runs 14 residues. Germline lookup yields CDR1 LGHNA and CDR2 YSLEER. Losses at the gene ends were 2 bases for V and 7 bases for J; bases not matched to a gene: 3.

This sequence joins TRBV6-5 and TRBJ1-3; 7 nucleotides line up with TRBD1. Germline V gene sequence: CDR1 MNHEY, CDR2 SVGAGI. This CDR3 region has 16 residues. V lost 5 bases and J lost 4; bases outside the gene matches: 11. The CDR3 sequence is CASSTRQGGWGNTIYF. CDR3 DNA: TGTGCCAGCAGTACCAGACAGGGAGGATGGGGAAACACCATATATTTT.

This clonotype was seen many times. The V and J genes are TRBV4-3 and TRBJ2-3, with TRBD2 matching 9 bases. The CDR3 extends over 16 amino acids. Trimming took 3 bases from V and 5 from J; bases not matched to a gene: 9. Germline values: CDR1 LGHNA, CDR2 YSLEER. The CDR3 DNA is TGCGCCAGCAGCCAGCGGGGGGGCCCTTTTGGAGATACGCAGTATTTT. Protein sequence: CASSQRGGPFGDTQYF.

A note on this clonotype: Mismatch with germline at one junction end may stem from a read error. This chain connects TRBV5-1 to TRBJ1-1, with D maybe TRBD1 (5 bases). From germline, CDR1 is SGHRS and CDR2 YFSETQ. The CDR3 contains 14 residues. The CDR3 spells CASSLGPPNTEAFF. CDR3 nucleotide sequence: TGCGCCAGCAGTTTGGGACCGCCAAACACTGAAGCTTTCTTT. The full variable domain, its missing parts supplied by reference TRBV5-1 and TRBJ1-1, is KAGVTQTPRYLIKTRGQQVTLSCSPISGHRSVSWYQQTPGQGLQFLFEYFSETQRNKGNFPGRFSGRQFSNSRSEMNVSTLELGDSALYLCASSLGPPNTEAFFGQGTRLTVV.

This clonotype was detected a few times. The V gene is TRBV20-1, the J gene TRBJ1-2; tentative D call: TRBD1 (5 bases). The V and J ends lost 5 bases and 0 bases respectively, with 7 bases between them. This CDR3 contains 12 residues. From germline, CDR1 is DFQATT and CDR2 SNEGSKA (reference sequence). The CDR3: CSAETANYGYTF. The CDR3, as DNA: TGCAGTGCTGAGACAGCTAACTATGGCTACACCTTC.

The chain couples TRBV28 to TRBJ2-7; tentatively, D is TRBD1 (6 bases). The germline V gene has CDR1 MDHEN and CDR2 SYDVKM. V lost 4 bases, J lost 6 bases, and 13 bases lay in between. The CDR3 length is 13 residues. The CDR3 coding sequence is TGTGCCAGCAGTTCCCAGGGGTCGGGCGAGCAGTACGTC. This encodes CASSSQGSGEQYV.

The chain uses TRBV5-1 and TRBJ1-2, with TRBD1 identical over 7 bases. The junction had 11 bases not matched to a gene; V was cut back by 4 bases and J by 8 bases. In germline, CDR1 is SGHRS, CDR2 YFSETQ. CDR3 length equals 14 residues. CDR3 region: CASSPNRQGSGYTF. The CDR3 DNA reads TGCGCCAGCAGCCCGAACCGACAGGGTTCAGGCTACACCTTC.

The chain uses TRBV11-2 and TRBJ2-5; D not certain. Germline values: CDR1 SGHAT, CDR2 FQNNGV. The CDR3 spans 14 residues. Trimming cost V 5 bases and J 5 bases, with 15 bases left between them. This CDR3 reads CASSPLRALETQYF. The CDR3 nucleotides read TGTGCCAGCAGCCCGCTCCGGGCTTTGGAGACCCAGTACTTC.

This clonotype was recorded a few times. The V and J genes are TRBV18 and TRBJ1-4; 9 bases agree with TRBD1. This CDR3 region has 14 residues. After removal of 3 bases from V and 6 bases from J, the junction contained 2 bases not matched to a gene. The germline CDR1 and CDR2 sequences are KGHSH and LQKENI. For the CDR3, the DNA is TGTGCCAGCTCACCGGGACAGGGTTATGAAAAACTGTTTTTT. Its translation: CASSPGQGYEKLFF.

V gene TRBV4-3 combines with J gene TRBJ1-6; possible D gene TRBD1, 6 bases. This CDR3 is built from 13 residues. Germline V CDR1 and CDR2: LGHNA, YSLEER. Trimming cost V 7 bases and J 10 bases, with 14 bases left between them. The CDR3 DNA is TGCGCCAGCAACGGAGGGGGGATATCACCCCTCCACTTT. Encoded protein: CASNGGGISPLHF.

The table lists this clonotype with many counts. This rearrangement joins TRBV10-3 to TRBJ2-1; 9 bases map to TRBD2. The ends lost 9 bases at V and 5 bases at J; junction bases unmatched: 8. The CDR3 covers 14 residues. CDR1 is ENHRY and CDR2 is SYGVKD in the germline V gene. CDR3 amino acids: CAIRRLAEHNEQFF. In nucleotides, the CDR3 is TGTGCCATAAGAAGACTAGCGGAACACAATGAGCAGTTCTTC.

This clonotype was observed at least ten times. The V gene is TRBV11-2, the J gene TRBJ2-1; D unresolved. The CDR3 has 15 residues. Germline V CDR1 and CDR2: SGHAT, FQNNGV. The V end lost 5 bases, the J end lost 6 bases, and 17 bases lay between the germline ends. Here the CDR3 reads CASSPTLGLSNEQFF. The CDR3 coding sequence is TGTGCCAGCAGCCCTACCCTAGGGCTCAGCAATGAGCAGTTCTTC.

The rearrangement joins TRBV5-4 to TRBJ1-2; possibly TRBD1 for D (5 bases). V was clipped by 4 bases and J by 1 base, with 20 bases between them. In germline, CDR1 is SGHNT, CDR2 YYREEE (reference sequence). This CDR3 has 17 amino acids. In nucleotides, the CDR3 is TGTGCCAGCAGCGGGGACTCTAAGGGAGGGATTAACTATGGCTACACCTTC. Translated, it gives CASSGDSKGGINYGYTF.

This rearrangement joins TRBV5-1 to TRBJ2-5; D may be TRBD1 (6 bases). Trimming removed 7 bases from V and 5 bases from J, with 18 bases in between. The CDR3 has 14 residues. Germline CDR1 and CDR2: SGHRS and YFSETQ. In nucleotides, the CDR3 is TGCGCCAGCTCTCAGGGGACGCGGAGGGAGACCCAGTACTTC. Protein: CASSQGTRRETQYF.

This clonotype was picked up many times. The J gene is TRBJ1-2, the V gene TRBV12-3 or TRBV12-4, with no clear D. The CDR3 is 12 amino acids. Trimming pared 2 bases from V and 2 bases from J, leaving 3 bases between. CDR3 sequence: CASSLNNYGYTF. The CDR3, as DNA: TGTGCCAGCAGTTTAAACAACTATGGCTACACCTTC.

Only a few counts were recorded for this clonotype. This sequence joins TRBV30 and TRBJ1-1; a possible D gene is TRBD1 (5 bases). The germline V and J ends were trimmed by 8 bases and 2 bases, with 21 bases remaining between them. The CDR3 runs 15 residues. CDR1 and CDR2 from the germline V gene are GTSNPN and SVGIG (reference sequence). CDR3 sequence: CARTNQQDSNTEAFF. The CDR3 region has the DNA TGTGCCCGGACCAATCAACAGGACTCAAACACTGAAGCTTTCTTT.

The V and J genes are TRBV4-1 and TRBJ1-1; unclear D gene. Trimming pared 0 bases from V and 1 base from J, leaving 15 bases between. This CDR3 is 17 amino acids long. The germline V gene encodes CDR1 MGHRA and CDR2 YSYEKL. CDR3 DNA sequence: TGCGCCAGCAGCCAAGACTTCGGGTTTTATCCGAACACTGAAGCTTTCTTT. Translating gives CASSQDFGFYPNTEAFF.

This clonotype was recorded a few times. The rearrangement uses TRBV7-9 and TRBJ1-5, with D maybe TRBD1 (6 bases). This CDR3 contains 14 residues. V lost 2 bases, J lost 8 bases, and 13 bases lay in between. Per germline, CDR1 SEHNR and CDR2 FQNEAQ (reference sequence). CDR3 nucleotide sequence: TGTGCCAGCAGCTTATTGGGGGCTGATAAGCCCCAGCATTTT. It is translated as CASSLLGADKPQHF.

This chain connects TRBV10-3 to TRBJ1-6; no firm D call. CDR3 size: 15 residues. Trimming left V 3 bases short and J 3 bases short, with 9 bases between. Germline assignment: CDR1 ENHRY and CDR2 SYGVKD. The DNA of the CDR3 is TGTGCCATCAGTGATCGGGCCAGCTATAATTCACCCCTCCACTTT. Its translation is CAISDRASYNSPLHF.

As regards this clonotype: An end of the junction differs from the germline gene, which may be a read error. The chain links TRBV7-3 to TRBJ2-3; D is uncertain. The CDR3 loop spans 15 amino acids. The V gene's germline CDR1 is SGHTA and CDR2 FQGTGA. This CDR3 reads CASSLNSVGTDTQFF. Here the CDR3 DNA reads TGTGCCAGCAGCTTAAATTCGGTCGGCACAGATACGCAGTTTTTT.

This clonotype came up a few times. This sequence joins TRBV5-1 and TRBJ2-3, with unresolved D. The CDR3 spans 14 residues. V lost 2 bases and J 2 bases, leaving 9 bases between the germline ends. Germline V gives CDR1 SGHRS, CDR2 YFSETQ. In DNA form, the CDR3 reads TGCGCCAGCAGCTTCTCGGTGGACACAGATACGCAGTATTTT. Protein product: CASSFSVDTDTQYF. Together with reference TRBV5-1 and TRBJ2-3, the CDR3 gives the full variable domain: KAGVTQTPRYLIKTRGQQVTLSCSPISGHRSVSWYQQTPGQGLQFLFEYFSETQRNKGNFPGRFSGRQFSNSRSEMNVSTLELGDSALYLCASSFSVDTDTQYFGPGTRLTVL.

The V gene is TRBV6-5, the J gene TRBJ1-3; 7 bases fit TRBD1. The CDR3 length is 16 residues. Per the germline V gene, CDR1 is MNHEY and CDR2 is SVGAGI. With V trimmed by 2 bases and J by 2 bases, 6 bases remained unmatched. CDR3 region: CASSYESGQTGNTIYF. CDR3 DNA sequence: TGTGCCAGCAGTTACGAATCGGGACAGACTGGAAACACCATATATTTT.

In this sample, this clonotype turned up a few times. The rearrangement joins TRBV9 to TRBJ2-1; 10 bases map to TRBD2. Looked up from germline, CDR1 is SGDLS and CDR2 is YYNGEE. The length of the CDR3 is 18 residues. With 0 bases clipped from V and 7 bases from J, the junction kept 13 bases outside the gene matches. Here the CDR3 reads CASSVGSSGGLSTNEQFF. The CDR3 coding sequence is TGTGCCAGCAGCGTAGGTTCTAGCGGGGGCCTCTCCACAAATGAGCAGTTCTTC.